What follows are 11 T cell receptor beta chains derived from one specimen sequenced in a study of T cell responses to AZD1222 COVID-19 vaccine. TCRdb's copy holds only in-frame clones and misses some; the assay was immunoSEQ multiplex PCR. The table has about 140,000 clones, about 91% seen once. Here the sequenced sample was peripheral blood, taken on day 0 of AZD1222 vaccination. These receptors all stem from an adult in good health.

The V call is TRBV5-1, the J call TRBJ1-6, with a tentative D call TRBD1 (5 bases). This CDR3 comprises 15 residues. CDR1 is SGHRS, CDR2 YFSETQ, per germline. V was clipped by 0 bases and J by 9 bases, with 13 bases between them. The CDR3 nucleotides read TGCGCCAGCAGCTTGGAGGTGGGACTGGGTTCACCCCTCCACTTT. It specifies CASSLEVGLGSPLHF.

The chain combines TRBV11-2 with TRBJ2-3; D remains ambiguous. The CDR3 spans 15 residues. The V gene's germline CDR1 is SGHAT and CDR2 FQNNGV. Trimming shortened V by 5 bases and J by 1 base, and 13 bases separated the two germline ends. The CDR3 region has the DNA TGTGCCAGCAGCCCTAGAAACCACCGCACAGATACGCAGTATTTT. Translation gives CASSPRNHRTDTQYF.

The chain joins TRBV9 to TRBJ2-7, with TRBD1 matching over 7 bases. Germline CDR1 reads SGDLS; CDR2 reads YYNGEE. The CDR3 consists of 14 residues. V lost 0 bases to trimming and J lost 5 bases; unmatched junction nucleotides: 5. The CDR3 DNA follows: TGTGCCAGCAGCGTAGCGACAGGGCTCCACGAGCAGTACTTC. Its protein product is CASSVATGLHEQYF.

The chain has TRBV4-2 and TRBJ1-2; D unresolved. The V and J ends lost 0 bases and 3 bases respectively, with 8 bases between them. The CDR3 sequence is 14 residues long. Germline values: CDR1 LGHNA, CDR2 YNFKEQ. The CDR3 reads CASSQDPRDYGYTF. The CDR3 coding sequence is TGTGCCAGCAGCCAAGATCCTAGGGACTATGGCTACACCTTC.

The chain has TRBV30 and TRBJ2-7; no reliable D call. V lost 6 bases and J 7 bases, leaving 19 bases between the germline ends. CDR1 GTSNPN and CDR2 SVGIG come from the germline V gene (reference sequence). The CDR3 length is 13 residues. In DNA, the CDR3 is TGTGCCTGCCTCTCGAAACAGTTCGGGGAGCAGTACTTC. It translates to CACLSKQFGEQYF.

V is TRBV5-1 and J is TRBJ2-1; D is possibly TRBD2 (5 bases). CDR3 length: 13 amino acids. CDR1 is SGHRS and CDR2 is YFSETQ in the germline V gene. V lost 3 bases and J 9 bases, leaving 13 bases between the germline ends. The CDR3 loop is CASSSALEGEQFF. The CDR3 DNA sequence: TGCGCCAGCAGCTCCGCCCTAGAGGGTGAGCAGTTCTTC.

The chain combines TRBV7-9 with TRBJ1-2, with 7 nucleotides matching TRBD1. The CDR3 covers 15 residues. The trim removed 0 bases at V and 2 bases at J, leaving 3 bases unmatched. Per germline, CDR1 SEHNR and CDR2 FQNEAQ (reference sequence). CDR3 in DNA: TGTGCCAGCAGCTTAGCCGGGACAGACAACTATGGCTACACCTTC. This gives the protein CASSLAGTDNYGYTF.

The CDR3 here is CAWSDFSKSPLGANVLTF. As DNA, the CDR3 is TGTGCCTGGAGTGATTTCAGCAAATCCCCCCTGGGGGCCAACGTCCTGACTTTC. This chain joins TRBV30 and TRBJ2-6; no clear D gene. Between the trimmed V and J ends, which lost 1 base and 4 bases, there was a span of 20 bases. Per germline, CDR1 GTSNPN and CDR2 SVGIG (reference sequence). The CDR3 has 18 amino acids.

This chain connects TRBV12-3 or TRBV12-4 to TRBJ1-2; D ambiguous. Trimming cost V 0 bases and J 3 bases, with 2 bases left between them. The CDR3 extends over 12 amino acids. CDR3 DNA: TGTGCCAGCAGTTTAGCTGACTATGGCTACACCTTC. This encodes CASSLADYGYTF.

The rearrangement links TRBV7-5 to TRBJ2-3; TRBD2, the D gene given by the table, was not confirmed from the DNA. TRBV7-5 is annotated as a pseudogene. CDR3 size: 16 residues. The CDR3 spells CVRSLVGGDLGDTQYF. The CDR3 DNA sequence: TGTGTCAGAAGCTTAGTAGGAGGGGATTTAGGAGATACGCAGTATTTT.

This chain joins TRBV6-2 or TRBV6-3 and TRBJ2-7; possibly TRBD1 for D (6 bases). This CDR3 is built from 17 residues. V lost 2 bases and J lost 2, with 19 bases in between. The germline CDR1 and CDR2 sequences are MNHEY and SVGEGT. DNA for the CDR3: TGTGCCAGCAGTTACACCACACTTCAGGGGCAGCCCTACGAGCAGTACTTC. Protein product: CASSYTTLQGQPYEQYF.